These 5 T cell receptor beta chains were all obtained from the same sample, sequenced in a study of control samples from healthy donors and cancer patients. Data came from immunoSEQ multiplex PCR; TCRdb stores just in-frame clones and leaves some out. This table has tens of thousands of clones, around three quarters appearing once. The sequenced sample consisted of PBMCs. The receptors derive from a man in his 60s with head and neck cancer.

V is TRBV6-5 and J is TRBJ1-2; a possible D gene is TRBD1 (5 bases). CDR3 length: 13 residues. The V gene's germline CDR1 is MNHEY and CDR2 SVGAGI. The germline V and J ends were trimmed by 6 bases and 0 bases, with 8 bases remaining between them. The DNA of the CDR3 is TGTGCCAGCAGATCGACAGCTAACTATGGCTACACCTTC. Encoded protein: CASRSTANYGYTF.

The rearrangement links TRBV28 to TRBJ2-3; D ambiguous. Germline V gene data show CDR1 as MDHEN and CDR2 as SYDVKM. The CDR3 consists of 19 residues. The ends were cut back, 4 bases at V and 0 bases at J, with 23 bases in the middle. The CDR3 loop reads CASSYTDETPGKSTDTQYF. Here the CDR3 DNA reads TGTGCCAGCAGTTACACCGACGAGACGCCCGGAAAGAGCACAGATACGCAGTATTTT.

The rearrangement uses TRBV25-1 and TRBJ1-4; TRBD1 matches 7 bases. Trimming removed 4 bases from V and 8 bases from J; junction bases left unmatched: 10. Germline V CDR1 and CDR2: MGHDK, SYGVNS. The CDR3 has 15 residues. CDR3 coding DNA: TGTGCCAGCAGTGGGAACCTGGCAGGGGGGGAAAAACTGTTTTTT. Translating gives CASSGNLAGGEKLFF.

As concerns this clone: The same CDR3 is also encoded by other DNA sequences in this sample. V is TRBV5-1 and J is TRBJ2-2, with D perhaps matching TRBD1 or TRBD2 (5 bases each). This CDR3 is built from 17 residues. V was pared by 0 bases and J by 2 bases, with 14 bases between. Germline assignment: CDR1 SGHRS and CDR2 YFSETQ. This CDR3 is CASSLGHRDPNTGELFF. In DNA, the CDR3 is TGCGCCAGCAGCTTGGGGCACCGGGACCCTAACACCGGGGAGCTGTTTTTT.

The CDR3 sequence: CASTDSGRAGGNEQFF. DNA of the CDR3: TGTGCCAGCACGGATAGCGGGAGGGCCGGGGGTAATGAGCAGTTCTTC. The chain has TRBV28 and TRBJ2-1, with 11 bases lining up with TRBD2. The V segment lost 7 bases and the J segment 7 bases; nucleotides outside the gene matches: 12. CDR3 length: 16 amino acids. Germline assignment: CDR1 MDHEN and CDR2 SYDVKM.